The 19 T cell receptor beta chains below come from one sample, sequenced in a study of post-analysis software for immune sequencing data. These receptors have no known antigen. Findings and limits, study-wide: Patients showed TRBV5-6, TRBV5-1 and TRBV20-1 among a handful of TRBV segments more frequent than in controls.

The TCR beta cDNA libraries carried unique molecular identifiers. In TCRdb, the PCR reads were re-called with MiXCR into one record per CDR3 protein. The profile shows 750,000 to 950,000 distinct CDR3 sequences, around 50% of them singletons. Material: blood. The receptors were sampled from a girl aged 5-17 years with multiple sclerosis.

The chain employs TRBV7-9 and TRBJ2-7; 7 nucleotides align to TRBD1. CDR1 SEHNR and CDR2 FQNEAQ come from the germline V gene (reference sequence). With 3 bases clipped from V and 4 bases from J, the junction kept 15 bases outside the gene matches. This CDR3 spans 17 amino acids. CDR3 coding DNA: TGTGCCAGCAGCTTGGCTGGACAGGTATCTCTTTTATACGAGCAGTACTTC. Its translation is CASSLAGQVSLLYEQYF. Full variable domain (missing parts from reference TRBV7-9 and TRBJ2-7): DTGVSQNPRHKITKRGQNVTFRCDPISEHNRLYWYRQTLGQGPEFLTYFQNEAQLEKSRLLSDRFSAERPKGSFSTLEIQRTEQGDSAMYLCASSLAGQVSLLYEQYFGPGTRLTVT.

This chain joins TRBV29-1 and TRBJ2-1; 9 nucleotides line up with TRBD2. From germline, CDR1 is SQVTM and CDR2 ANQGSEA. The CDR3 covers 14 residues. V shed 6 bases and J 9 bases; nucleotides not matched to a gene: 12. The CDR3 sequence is CSVGGLAGRGEQFF. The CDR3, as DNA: TGCAGCGTGGGCGGGCTAGCGGGACGGGGTGAGCAGTTCTTC.

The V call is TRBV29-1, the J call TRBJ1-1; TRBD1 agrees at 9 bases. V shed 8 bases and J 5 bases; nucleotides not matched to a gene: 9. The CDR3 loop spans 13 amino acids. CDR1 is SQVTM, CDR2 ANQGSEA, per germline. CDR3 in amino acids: CSTTGTGRTEAFF. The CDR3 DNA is TGCAGCACCACCGGGACAGGGCGTACTGAAGCTTTCTTT.

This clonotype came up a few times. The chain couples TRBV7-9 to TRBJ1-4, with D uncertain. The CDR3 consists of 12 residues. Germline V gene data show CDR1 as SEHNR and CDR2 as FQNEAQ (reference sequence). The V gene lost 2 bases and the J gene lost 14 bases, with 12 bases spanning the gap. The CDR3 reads CASSLQQERLFF. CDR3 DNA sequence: TGTGCCAGCAGCTTACAACAAGAAAGGCTGTTTTTT.

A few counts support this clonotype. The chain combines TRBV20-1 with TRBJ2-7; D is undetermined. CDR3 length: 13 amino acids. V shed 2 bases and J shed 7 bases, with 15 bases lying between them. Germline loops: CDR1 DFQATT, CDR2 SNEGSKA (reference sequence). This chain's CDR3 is CSARPLGFGEQYF. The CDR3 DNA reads TGCAGTGCTAGACCACTGGGTTTCGGGGAGCAGTACTTC.

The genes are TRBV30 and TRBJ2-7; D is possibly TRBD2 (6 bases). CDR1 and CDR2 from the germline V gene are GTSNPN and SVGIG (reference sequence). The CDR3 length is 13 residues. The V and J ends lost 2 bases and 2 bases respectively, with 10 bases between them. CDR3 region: CAWSLAGTYEQYF. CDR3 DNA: TGTGCCTGGAGTCTGGCGGGGACCTACGAGCAGTACTTC.

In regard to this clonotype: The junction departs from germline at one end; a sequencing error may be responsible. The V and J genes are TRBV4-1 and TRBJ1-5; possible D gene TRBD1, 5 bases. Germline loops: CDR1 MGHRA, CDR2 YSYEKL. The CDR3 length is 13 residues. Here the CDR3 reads CVSSQEGSQPQHF. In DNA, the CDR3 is TGCGTCAGCAGCCAGGAGGGGAGTCAGCCCCAGCATTTT.

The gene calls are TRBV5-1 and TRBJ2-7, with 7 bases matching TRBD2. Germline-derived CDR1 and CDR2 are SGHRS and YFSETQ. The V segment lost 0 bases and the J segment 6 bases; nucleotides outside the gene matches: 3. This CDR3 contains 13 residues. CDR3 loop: CASSLGLAVEQYF. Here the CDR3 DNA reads TGCGCCAGCAGCTTGGGTCTAGCGGTCGAGCAGTACTTC.

The CDR3 spells CASVARDPDTQYF. As DNA, the CDR3 is TGTGCCAGCGTCGCGCGGGACCCAGATACGCAGTATTTT. The V gene is TRBV3-1, the J gene TRBJ2-3; D is possibly TRBD2 (6 bases). Deletions cut 8 bases from V and 4 bases from J, with 13 bases between. The CDR3 has 13 residues. Germline V gene sequence: CDR1 LGHDT, CDR2 YNNKEL (reference sequence).

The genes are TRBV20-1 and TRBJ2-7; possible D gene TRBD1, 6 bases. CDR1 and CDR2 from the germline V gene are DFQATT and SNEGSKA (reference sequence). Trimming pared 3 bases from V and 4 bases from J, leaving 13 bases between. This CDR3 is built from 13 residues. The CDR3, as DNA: TGCAGTGCTAGTGGGTCAGGGGCGTACGAGCAGTACTTC. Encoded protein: CSASGSGAYEQYF.

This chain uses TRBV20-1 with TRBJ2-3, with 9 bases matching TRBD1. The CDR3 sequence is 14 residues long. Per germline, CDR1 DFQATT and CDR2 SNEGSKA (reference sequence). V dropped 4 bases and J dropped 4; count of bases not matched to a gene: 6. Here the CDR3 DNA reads TGCAGTGCTAACCGGGACAGGGATGCAGATACGCAGTATTTT. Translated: CSANRDRDADTQYF.

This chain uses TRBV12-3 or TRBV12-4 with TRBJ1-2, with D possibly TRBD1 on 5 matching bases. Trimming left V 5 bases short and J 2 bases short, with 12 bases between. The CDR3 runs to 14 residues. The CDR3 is CASSRVRENYGYTF. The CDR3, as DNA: TGTGCCAGCAGTCGGGTCAGGGAGAACTATGGCTACACCTTC.

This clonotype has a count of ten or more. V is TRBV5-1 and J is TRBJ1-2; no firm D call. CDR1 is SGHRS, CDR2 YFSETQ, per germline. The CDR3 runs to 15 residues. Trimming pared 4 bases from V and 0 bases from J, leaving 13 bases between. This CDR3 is CASSPGSSPNYGYTF. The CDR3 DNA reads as TGCGCCAGCAGCCCGGGAAGCAGTCCTAACTATGGCTACACCTTC.

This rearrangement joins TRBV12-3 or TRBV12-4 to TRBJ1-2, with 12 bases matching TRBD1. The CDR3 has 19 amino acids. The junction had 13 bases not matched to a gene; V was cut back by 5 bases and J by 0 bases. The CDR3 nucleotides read TGTGCCAGCAGTCCGACTCCGGGACAGGGGGCACCCACTAACTATGGCTACACCTTC. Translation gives CASSPTPGQGAPTNYGYTF.

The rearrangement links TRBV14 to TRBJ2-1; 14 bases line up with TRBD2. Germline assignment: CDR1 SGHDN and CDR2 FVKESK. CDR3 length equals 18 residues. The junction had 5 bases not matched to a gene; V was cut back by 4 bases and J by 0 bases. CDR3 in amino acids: CASSRGTSGRGSYNEQFF. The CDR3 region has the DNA TGTGCCAGCAGCCGCGGGACTAGCGGGAGAGGCTCCTACAATGAGCAGTTCTTC.

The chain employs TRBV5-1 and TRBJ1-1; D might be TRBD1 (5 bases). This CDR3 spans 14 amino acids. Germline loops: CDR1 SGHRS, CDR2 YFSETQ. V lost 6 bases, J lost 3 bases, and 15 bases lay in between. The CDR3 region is CASNPGLMDTEAFF. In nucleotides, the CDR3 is TGCGCCAGCAACCCAGGGCTGATGGACACTGAAGCTTTCTTT.

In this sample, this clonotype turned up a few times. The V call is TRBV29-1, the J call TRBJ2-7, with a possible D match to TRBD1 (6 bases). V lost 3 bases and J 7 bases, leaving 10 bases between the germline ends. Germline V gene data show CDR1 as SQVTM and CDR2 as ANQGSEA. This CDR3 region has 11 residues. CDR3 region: CSVDWGQEQYF. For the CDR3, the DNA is TGCAGCGTTGACTGGGGGCAGGAGCAGTACTTC.

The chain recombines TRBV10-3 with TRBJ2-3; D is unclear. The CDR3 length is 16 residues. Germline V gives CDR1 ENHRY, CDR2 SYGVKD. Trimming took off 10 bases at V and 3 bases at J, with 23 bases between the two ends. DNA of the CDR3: TGTGCCACTAGGACGTGGGCGGACCCGCTAACAGATACGCAGTATTTT. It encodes CATRTWADPLTDTQYF.

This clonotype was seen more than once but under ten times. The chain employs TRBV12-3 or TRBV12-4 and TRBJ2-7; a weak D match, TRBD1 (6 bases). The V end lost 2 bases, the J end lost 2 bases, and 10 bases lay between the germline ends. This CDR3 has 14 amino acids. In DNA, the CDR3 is TGTGCCAGCAGTTTAACAACAGGGACCTACGAGCAGTACTTC. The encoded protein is CASSLTTGTYEQYF.